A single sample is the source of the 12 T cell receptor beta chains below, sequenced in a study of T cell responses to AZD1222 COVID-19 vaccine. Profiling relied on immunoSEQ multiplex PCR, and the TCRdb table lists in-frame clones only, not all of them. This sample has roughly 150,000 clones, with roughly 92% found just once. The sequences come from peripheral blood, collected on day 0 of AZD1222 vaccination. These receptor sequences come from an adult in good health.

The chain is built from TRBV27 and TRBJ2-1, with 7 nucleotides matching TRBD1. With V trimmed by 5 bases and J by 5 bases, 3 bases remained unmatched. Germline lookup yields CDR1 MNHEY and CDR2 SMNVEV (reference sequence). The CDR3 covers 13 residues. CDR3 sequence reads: CASSPTGDNEQFF. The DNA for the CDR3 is TGTGCCAGCAGTCCCACAGGGGACAATGAGCAGTTCTTC.

The CDR3 sequence: CAWSVGGTLNTEAFF. The CDR3 DNA is TGTGCCTGGAGTGTGGGCGGGACCCTGAACACTGAAGCTTTCTTT. The chain uses TRBV30 and TRBJ1-1; D may be TRBD1 (5 bases). The V end was cut by 0 bases, the J end by 0 bases, with 11 bases between. CDR1 is GTSNPN and CDR2 is SVGIG in the germline V gene (reference sequence). The CDR3 runs 15 residues.

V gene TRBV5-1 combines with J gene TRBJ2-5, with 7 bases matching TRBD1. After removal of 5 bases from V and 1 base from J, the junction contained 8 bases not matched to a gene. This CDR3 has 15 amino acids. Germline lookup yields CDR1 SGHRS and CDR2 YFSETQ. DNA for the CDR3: TGCGCCAGCAGGCTCTGGGGGACAGCCCAAGAGACCCAGTACTTC. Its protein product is CASRLWGTAQETQYF.

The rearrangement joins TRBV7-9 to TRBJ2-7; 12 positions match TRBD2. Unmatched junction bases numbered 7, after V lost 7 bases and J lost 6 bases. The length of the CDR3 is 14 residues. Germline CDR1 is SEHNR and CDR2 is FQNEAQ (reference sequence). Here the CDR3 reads CASTRLAGAPEQYF. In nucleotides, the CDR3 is TGTGCCAGCACCCGACTAGCGGGAGCTCCCGAGCAGTACTTC.

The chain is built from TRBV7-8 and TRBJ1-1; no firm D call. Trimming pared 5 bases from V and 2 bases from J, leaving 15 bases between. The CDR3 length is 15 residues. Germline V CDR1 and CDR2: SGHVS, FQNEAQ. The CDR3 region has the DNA TGTGCCAGCAGCCCGATTCCAGGACCCAACACTGAAGCTTTCTTT. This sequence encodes CASSPIPGPNTEAFF.

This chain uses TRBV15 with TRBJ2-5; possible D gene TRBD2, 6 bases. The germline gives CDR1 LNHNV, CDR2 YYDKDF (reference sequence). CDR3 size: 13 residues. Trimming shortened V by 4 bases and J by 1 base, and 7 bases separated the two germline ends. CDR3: CATSTGLQETQYF. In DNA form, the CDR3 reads TGTGCCACCAGCACGGGACTCCAAGAGACCCAGTACTTC.

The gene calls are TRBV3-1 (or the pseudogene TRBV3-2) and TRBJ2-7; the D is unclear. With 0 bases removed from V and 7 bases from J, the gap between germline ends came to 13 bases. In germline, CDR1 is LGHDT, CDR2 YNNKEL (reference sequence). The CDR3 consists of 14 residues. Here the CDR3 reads CASSQEREQREQYF. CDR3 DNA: TGTGCCAGCAGCCAAGAAAGAGAACAAAGAGAGCAGTACTTC.

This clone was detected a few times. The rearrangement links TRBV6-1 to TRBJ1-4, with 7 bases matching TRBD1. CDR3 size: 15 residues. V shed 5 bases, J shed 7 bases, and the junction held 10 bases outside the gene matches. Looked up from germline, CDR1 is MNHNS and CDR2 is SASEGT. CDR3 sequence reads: CASSFRGTASEKLFF. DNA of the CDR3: TGTGCCAGCAGTTTCCGCGGGACAGCTAGTGAAAAACTGTTTTTT.

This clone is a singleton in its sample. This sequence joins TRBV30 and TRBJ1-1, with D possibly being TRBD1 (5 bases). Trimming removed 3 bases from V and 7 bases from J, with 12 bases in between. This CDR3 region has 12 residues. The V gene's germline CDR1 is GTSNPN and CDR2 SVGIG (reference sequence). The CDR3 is CAWSPGYGEAFF. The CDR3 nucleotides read TGTGCCTGGAGCCCAGGGTACGGTGAAGCTTTCTTT. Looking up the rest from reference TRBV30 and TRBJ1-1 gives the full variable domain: SQTIHQWPATLVQPVGSPLSLECTVEGTSNPNLYWYRQAAGRGLQLLFYSVGIGQISSEVPQNLSASRPQDRQFILSSKKLLLSDSGFYLCAWSPGYGEAFFGQGTRLTVV.

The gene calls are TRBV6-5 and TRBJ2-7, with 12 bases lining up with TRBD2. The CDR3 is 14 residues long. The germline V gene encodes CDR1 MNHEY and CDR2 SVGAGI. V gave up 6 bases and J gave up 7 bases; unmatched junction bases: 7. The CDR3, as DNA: TGTGCCAGCAGACCTAGCGGGAGGGCCCAAGAGCAGTACTTC. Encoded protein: CASRPSGRAQEQYF.

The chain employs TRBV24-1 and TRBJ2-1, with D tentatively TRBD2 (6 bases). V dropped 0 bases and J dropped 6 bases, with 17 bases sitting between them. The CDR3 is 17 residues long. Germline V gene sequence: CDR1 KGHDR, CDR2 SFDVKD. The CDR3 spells CATSDLPRGQGGNEQFF. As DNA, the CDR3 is TGTGCCACCAGTGATTTGCCGAGGGGCCAGGGAGGCAATGAGCAGTTCTTC.

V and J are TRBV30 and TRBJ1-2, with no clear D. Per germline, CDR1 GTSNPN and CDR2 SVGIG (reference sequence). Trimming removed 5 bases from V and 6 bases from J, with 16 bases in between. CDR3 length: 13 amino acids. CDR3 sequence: CAWVDGLRHGYTF. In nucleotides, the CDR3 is TGTGCCTGGGTGGACGGGTTACGGCATGGCTACACCTTC.